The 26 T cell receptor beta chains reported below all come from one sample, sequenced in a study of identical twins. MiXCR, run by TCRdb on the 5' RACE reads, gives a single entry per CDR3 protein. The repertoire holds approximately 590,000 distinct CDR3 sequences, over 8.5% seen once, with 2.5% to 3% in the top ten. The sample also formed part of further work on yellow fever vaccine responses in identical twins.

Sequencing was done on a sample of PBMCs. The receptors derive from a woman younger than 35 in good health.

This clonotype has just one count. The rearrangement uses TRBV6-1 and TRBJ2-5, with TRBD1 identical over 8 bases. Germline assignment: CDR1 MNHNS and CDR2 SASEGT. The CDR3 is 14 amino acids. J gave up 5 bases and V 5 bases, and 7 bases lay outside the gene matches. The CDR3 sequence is CASSLQGALETQYF. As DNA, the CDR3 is TGTGCCAGCAGTCTTCAGGGGGCTTTGGAGACCCAGTACTTC.

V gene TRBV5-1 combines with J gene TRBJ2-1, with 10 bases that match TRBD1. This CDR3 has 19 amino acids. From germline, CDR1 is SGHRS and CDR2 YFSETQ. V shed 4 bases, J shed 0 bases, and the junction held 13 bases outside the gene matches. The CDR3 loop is CASSLIGTGDPSSYNEQFF. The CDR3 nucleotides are TGCGCCAGCAGCCTGATAGGGACAGGGGACCCGAGCTCCTACAATGAGCAGTTCTTC.

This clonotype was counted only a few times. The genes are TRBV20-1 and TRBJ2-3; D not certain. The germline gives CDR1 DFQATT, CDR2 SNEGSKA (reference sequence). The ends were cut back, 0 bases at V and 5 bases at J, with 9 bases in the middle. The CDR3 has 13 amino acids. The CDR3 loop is CSARDSLLDTQYF. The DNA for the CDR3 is TGCAGTGCTAGAGATTCCCTCTTAGATACGCAGTATTTT.

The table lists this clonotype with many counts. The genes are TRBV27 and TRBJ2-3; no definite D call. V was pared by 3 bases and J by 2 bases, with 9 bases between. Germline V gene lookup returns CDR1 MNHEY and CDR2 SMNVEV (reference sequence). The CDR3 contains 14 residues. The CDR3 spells CASSFSLITDTQYF. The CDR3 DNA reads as TGTGCCAGCAGTTTCTCCCTGATCACAGATACGCAGTATTTT.

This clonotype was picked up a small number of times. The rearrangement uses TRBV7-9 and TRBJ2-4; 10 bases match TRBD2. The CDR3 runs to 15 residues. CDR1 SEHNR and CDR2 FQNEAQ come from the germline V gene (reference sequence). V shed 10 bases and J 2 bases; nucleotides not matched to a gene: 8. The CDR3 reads CANRAGGRTKNIQYF. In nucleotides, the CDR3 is TGTGCCAACCGAGCGGGGGGGCGAACCAAAAACATTCAGTACTTC.

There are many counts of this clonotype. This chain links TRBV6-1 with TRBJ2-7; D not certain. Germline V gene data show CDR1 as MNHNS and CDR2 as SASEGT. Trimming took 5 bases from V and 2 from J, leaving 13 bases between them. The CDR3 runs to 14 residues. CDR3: CASSIYREAYEQYF. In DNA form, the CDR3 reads TGTGCCAGCAGTATCTACCGAGAAGCCTACGAGCAGTACTTC.

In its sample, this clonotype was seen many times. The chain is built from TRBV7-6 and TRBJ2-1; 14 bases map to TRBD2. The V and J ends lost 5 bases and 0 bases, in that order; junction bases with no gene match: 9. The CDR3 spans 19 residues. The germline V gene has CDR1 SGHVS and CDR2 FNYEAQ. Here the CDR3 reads CASSPGTSGGFFSYNEQFF. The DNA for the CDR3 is TGTGCCAGCAGCCCCGGGACTAGCGGGGGTTTTTTCTCCTACAATGAGCAGTTCTTC.

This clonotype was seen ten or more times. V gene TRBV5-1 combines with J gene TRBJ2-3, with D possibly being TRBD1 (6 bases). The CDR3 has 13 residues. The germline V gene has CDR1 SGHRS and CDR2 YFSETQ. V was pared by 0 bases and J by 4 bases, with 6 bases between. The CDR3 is CASSLDRADTQYF. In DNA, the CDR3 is TGCGCCAGCAGCTTGGACAGGGCAGATACGCAGTATTTT.

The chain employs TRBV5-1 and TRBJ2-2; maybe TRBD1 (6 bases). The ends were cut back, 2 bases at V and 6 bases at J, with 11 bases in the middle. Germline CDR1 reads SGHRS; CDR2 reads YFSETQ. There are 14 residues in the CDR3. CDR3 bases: TGCGCCAGCAGCTTTTCCAGGGGAGCCGGGGAGCTGTTTTTT. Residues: CASSFSRGAGELFF.

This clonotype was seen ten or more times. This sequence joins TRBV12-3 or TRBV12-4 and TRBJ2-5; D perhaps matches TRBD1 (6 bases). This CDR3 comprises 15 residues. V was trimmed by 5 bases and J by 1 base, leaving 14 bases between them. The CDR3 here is CASSTRQVSQETQYF. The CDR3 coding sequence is TGTGCCAGCAGTACAAGACAGGTATCCCAAGAGACCCAGTACTTC.

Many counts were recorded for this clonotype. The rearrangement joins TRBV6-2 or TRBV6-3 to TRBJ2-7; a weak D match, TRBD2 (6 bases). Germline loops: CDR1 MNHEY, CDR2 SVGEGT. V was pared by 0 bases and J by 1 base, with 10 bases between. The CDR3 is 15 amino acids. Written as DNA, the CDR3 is TGTGCCAGCAGTTACTCGGTAGCGGAGTCCTACGAGCAGTACTTC. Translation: CASSYSVAESYEQYF.

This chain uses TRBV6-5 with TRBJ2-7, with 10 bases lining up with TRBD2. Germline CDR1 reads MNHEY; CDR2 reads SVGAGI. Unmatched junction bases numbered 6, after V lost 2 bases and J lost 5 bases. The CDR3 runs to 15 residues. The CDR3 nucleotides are TGTGCCAGCAGTTACCTGGGACTAGCGAAGGACGAGCAGTACTTC. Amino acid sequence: CASSYLGLAKDEQYF.

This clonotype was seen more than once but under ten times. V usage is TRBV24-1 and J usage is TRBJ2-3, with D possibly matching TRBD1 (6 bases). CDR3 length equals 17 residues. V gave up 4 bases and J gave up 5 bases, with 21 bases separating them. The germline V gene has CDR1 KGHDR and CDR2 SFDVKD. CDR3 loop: CATSEPGAPAVKDTQYF. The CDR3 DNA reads TGTGCCACCAGTGAGCCAGGGGCCCCTGCAGTTAAAGATACGCAGTATTTT.

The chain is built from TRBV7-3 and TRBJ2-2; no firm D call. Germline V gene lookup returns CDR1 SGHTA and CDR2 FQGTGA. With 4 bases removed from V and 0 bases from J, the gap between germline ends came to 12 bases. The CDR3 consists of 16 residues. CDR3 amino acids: CASSSMSAANTGELFF. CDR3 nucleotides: TGTGCCAGCAGCTCGATGTCAGCCGCGAACACCGGGGAGCTGTTTTTT.

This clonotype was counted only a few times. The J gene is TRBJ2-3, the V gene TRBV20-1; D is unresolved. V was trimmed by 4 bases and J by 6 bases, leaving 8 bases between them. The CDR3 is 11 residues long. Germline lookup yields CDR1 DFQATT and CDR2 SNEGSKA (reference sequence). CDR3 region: CSAMARDTQYF. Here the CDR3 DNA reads TGCAGTGCTATGGCGCGGGATACGCAGTATTTT.

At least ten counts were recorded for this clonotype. This CDR3 reads CSGGPLGFEGYTF. The CDR3, as DNA: TGCAGCGGGGGACCTCTGGGCTTCGAGGGCTACACCTTC. The rearrangement uses TRBV29-1 and TRBJ1-2; tentative D call: TRBD1 (5 bases). From germline, CDR1 is SQVTM and CDR2 ANQGSEA. CDR3 length: 13 residues. V lost 7 bases and J lost 8, with 20 bases in between.

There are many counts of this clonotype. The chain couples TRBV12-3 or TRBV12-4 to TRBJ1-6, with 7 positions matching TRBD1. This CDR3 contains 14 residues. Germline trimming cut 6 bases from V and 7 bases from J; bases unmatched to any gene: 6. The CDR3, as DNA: TGTGCCAGCAGCTCCGGGACAGACAATTCACCCCTCCACTTT. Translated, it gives CASSSGTDNSPLHF.

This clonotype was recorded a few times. The CDR3 sequence: CASSLSLGYEQYF. In DNA, the CDR3 is TGTGCCAGCAGCCTATCCTTGGGATACGAGCAGTACTTC. This chain joins TRBV6-1 and TRBJ2-7, with D hard to call. The CDR3 sequence is 13 residues long. Trimming shortened V by 6 bases and J by 4 bases, and 13 bases separated the two germline ends. From germline, CDR1 is MNHNS and CDR2 SASEGT.

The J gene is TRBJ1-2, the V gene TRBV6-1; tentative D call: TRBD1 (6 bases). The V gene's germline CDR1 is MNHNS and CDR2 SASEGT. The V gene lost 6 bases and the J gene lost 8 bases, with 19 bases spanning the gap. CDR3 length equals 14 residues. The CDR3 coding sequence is TGTGCCAGCAGACCCGCGGGAGGGGGAAAGGGCTACACCTTC. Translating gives CASRPAGGGKGYTF.

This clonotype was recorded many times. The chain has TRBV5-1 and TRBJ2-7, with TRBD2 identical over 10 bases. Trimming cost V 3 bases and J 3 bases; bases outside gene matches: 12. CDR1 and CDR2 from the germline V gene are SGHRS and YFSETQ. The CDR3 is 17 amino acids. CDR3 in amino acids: CASSSDPGLAEIYEQYF. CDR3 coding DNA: TGCGCCAGCAGCTCCGACCCTGGACTAGCGGAAATCTACGAGCAGTACTTC.

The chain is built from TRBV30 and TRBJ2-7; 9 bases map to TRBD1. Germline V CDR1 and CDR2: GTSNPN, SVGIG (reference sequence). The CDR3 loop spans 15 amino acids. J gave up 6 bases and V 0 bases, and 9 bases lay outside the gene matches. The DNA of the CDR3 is TGTGCCTGGAGTGTACGTGGGACAGGGTACTCCGAGCAGTACTTC. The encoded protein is CAWSVRGTGYSEQYF.

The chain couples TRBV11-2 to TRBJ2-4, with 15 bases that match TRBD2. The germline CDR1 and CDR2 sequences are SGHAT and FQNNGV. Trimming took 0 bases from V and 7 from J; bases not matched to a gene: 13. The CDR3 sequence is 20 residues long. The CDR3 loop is CASSLDSEGLAGGRGNIQYF. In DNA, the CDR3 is TGTGCCAGCAGCTTAGACTCAGAGGGACTAGCGGGAGGCCGAGGGAACATTCAGTACTTC.

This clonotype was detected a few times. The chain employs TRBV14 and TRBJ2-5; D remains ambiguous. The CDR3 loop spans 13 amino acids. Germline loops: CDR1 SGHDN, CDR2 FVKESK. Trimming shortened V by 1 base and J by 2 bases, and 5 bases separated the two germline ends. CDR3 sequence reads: CASSQGQQETQYF. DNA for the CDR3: TGTGCCAGCAGCCAAGGGCAGCAAGAGACCCAGTACTTC. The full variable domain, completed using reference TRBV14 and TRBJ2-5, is EAGVTQFPSHSVIEKGQTVTLRCDPISGHDNLYWYRRVMGKEIKFLLHFVKESKQDESGMPNNRFLAERTGGTYSTLKVQPAELEDSGVYFCASSQGQQETQYFGPGTRLLVL.

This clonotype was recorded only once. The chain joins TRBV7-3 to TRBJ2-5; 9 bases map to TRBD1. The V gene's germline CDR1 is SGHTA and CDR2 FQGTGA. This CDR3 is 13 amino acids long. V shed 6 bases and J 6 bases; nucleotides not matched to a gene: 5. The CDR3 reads CASSYRGLQTQYF. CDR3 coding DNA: TGTGCCAGCAGTTACAGGGGGCTGCAGACCCAGTACTTC.

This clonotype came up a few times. The CDR3: CATGTSAHPYEQYF. CDR3 sequence (DNA): TGTGCCACAGGGACTAGCGCCCACCCTTACGAGCAGTACTTC. The chain has TRBV14 and TRBJ2-7; 10 bases line up with TRBD2. The junction had 10 bases not matched to a gene; V was cut back by 10 bases and J by 4 bases. The CDR3 is made up of 14 amino acids. CDR1 is SGHDN and CDR2 is FVKESK in the germline V gene. The entire variable domain, with the rest obtained from reference TRBV14 and TRBJ2-7, is as follows: EAGVTQFPSHSVIEKGQTVTLRCDPISGHDNLYWYRRVMGKEIKFLLHFVKESKQDESGMPNNRFLAERTGGTYSTLKVQPAELEDSGVYFCATGTSAHPYEQYFGPGTRLTVT.

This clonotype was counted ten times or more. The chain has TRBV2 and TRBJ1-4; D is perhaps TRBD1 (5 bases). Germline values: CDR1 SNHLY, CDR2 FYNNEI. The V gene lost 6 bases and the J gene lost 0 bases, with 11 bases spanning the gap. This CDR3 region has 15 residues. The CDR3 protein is CASSNQGTTNEKLFF. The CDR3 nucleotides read TGTGCCAGCAGCAATCAGGGTACAACTAATGAAAAACTGTTTTTT.